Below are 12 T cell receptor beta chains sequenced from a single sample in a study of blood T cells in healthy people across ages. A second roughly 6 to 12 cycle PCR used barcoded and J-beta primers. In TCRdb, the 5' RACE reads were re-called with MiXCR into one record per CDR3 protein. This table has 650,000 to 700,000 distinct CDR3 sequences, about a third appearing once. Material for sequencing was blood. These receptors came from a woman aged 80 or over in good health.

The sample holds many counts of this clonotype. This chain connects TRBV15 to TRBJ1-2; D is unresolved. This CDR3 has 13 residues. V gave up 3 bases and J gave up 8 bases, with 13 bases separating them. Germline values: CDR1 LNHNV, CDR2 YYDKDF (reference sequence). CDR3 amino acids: CATSRDGPGGYTF. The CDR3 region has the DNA TGTGCCACCAGCAGGGACGGACCGGGAGGCTACACCTTC.

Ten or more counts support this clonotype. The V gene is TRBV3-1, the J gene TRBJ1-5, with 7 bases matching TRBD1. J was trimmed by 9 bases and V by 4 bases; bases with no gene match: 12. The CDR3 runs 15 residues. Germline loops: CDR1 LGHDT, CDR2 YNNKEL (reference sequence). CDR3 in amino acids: CASSPSLGQDRPQHF. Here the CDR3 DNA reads TGTGCCAGCAGCCCGTCTCTAGGACAGGACCGGCCCCAGCATTTT.

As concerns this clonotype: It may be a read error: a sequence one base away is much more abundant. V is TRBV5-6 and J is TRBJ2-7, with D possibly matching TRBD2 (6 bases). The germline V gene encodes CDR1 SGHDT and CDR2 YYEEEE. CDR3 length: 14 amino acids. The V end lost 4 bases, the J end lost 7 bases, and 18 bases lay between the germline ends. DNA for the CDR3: TGTGCCAGCAGCCCGGGACTTCATCGGAATGAGCAGTACTTC. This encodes CASSPGLHRNEQYF.

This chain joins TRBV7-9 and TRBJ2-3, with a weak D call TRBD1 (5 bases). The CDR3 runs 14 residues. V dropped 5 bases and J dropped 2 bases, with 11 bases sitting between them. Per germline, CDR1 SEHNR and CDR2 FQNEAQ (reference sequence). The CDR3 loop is CASSQRGHTDTQYF. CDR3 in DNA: TGTGCCAGCAGCCAAAGGGGCCACACAGATACGCAGTATTTT.

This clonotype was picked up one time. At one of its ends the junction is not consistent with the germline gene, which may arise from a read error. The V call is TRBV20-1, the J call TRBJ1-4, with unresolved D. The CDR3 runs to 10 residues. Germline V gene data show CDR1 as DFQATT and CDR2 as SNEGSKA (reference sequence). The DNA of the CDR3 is TGCAGTGTTCAGCGGGAAAAACGGTTTTTT. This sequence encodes CSVQREKRFF.

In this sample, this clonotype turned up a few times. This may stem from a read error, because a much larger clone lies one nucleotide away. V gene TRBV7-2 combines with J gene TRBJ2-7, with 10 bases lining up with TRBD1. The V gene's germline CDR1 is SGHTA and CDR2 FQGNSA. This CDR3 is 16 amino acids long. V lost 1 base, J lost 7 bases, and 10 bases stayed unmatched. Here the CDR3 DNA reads TGTGCCAGCAGCTTAGGGGGACAGGGGCGCCACAATGAGCAGTACTTC. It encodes CASSLGGQGRHNEQYF.

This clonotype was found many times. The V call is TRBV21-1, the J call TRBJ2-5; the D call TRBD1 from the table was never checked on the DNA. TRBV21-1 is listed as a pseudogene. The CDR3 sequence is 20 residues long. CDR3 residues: CASSTVETTGSSPLQETQYF. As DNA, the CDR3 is TGTGCCAGCAGCACGGTTGAAACGACGGGGTCATCCCCTTTACAAGAGACCCAGTACTTC.

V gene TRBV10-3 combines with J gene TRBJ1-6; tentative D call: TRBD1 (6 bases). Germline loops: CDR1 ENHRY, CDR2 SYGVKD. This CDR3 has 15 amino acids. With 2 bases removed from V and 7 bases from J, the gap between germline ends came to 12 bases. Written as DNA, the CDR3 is TGTGCCATCAGTGAGAGCGGGGACACCAATTCACCCCTCCACTTT. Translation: CAISESGDTNSPLHF.

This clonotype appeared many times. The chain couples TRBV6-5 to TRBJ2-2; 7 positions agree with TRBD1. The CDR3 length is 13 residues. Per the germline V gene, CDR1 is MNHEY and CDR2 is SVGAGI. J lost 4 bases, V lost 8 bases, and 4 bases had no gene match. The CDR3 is CASGQDGTGELFF. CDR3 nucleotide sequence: TGTGCCAGCGGACAGGATGGCACCGGGGAGCTGTTTTTT.

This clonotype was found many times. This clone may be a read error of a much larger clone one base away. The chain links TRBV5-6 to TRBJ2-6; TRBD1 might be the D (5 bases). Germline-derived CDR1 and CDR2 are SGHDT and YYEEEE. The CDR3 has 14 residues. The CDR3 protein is CASSLQGPANVRTF. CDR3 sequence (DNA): TGTGCCAGCAGCCTGCAGGGCCCCGCCAACGTCCGGACTTTC.

The CDR3 DNA sequence: TGCAGTGCCGGACCGACAGGGCCGATAGCGTCCCAAGAGACCCAGTACTTC. This encodes CSAGPTGPIASQETQYF. The chain has TRBV20-1 and TRBJ2-5, with 7 bases identical to TRBD1. With 6 bases clipped from V and 1 base from J, the junction kept 17 bases outside the gene matches. The germline CDR1 and CDR2 sequences are DFQATT and SNEGSKA (reference sequence). The CDR3 has 17 amino acids.

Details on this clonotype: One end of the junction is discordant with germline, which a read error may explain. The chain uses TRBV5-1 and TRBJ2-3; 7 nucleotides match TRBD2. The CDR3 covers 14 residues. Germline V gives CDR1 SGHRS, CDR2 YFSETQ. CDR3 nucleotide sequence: TGCGCCAGCGGCTTGGGGGGGGGCACAGATACGCAGTATTTT. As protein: CASGLGGGTDTQYF.